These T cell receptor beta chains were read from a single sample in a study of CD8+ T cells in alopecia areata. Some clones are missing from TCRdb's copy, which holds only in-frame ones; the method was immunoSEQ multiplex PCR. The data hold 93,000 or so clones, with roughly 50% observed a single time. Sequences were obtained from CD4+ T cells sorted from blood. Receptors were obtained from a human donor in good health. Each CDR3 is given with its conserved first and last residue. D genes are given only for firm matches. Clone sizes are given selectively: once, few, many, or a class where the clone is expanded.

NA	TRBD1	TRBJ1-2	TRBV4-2	CASSQTGQGVGYTF	TGTGCCAGCAGCCAAACCGGACAGGGTGTTGGCTACACCTTC
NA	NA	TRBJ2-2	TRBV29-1	CSVVTGTRPGELFF	TGCAGCGTGGTGACCGGGACCAGACCCGGGGAGCTGTTTTTT
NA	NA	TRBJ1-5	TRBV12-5	CASGPGDQHQPQHF	TGTGCTAGTGGTCCCGGGGACCAGCATCAGCCCCAGCATTTT
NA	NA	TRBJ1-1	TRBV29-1	CSVDSGDTEAFF	TGCAGCGTTGACAGCGGGGACACTGAAGCTTTCTTT
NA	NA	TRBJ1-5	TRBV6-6	CASSFGPSNQPQHF	TGTGCCAGCAGTTTCGGACCTAGCAATCAGCCCCAGCATTTT
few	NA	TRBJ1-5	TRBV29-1	CSVPGVGNQPQHF	TGCAGCGTTCCAGGGGTGGGCAATCAGCCCCAGCATTTT
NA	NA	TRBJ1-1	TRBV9	CASSGGLNTEAFF	TGTGCCAGCAGTGGCGGACTGAACACTGAAGCTTTCTTT
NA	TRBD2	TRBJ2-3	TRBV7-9	CASSYPRGGTSADTQYF	TGTGCCAGCAGCTACCCGAGGGGAGGGACTAGCGCAGATACGCAGTATTTT
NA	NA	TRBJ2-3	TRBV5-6	CASVGGYTDTQYF	TGTGCCAGCGTAGGTGGTTATACAGATACGCAGTATTTT
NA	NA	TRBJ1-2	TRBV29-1	CSVEAPKEGTGYGYTF	TGCAGCGTTGAAGCCCCGAAGGAGGGGACGGGCTATGGCTACACCTTC
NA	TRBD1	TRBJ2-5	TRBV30	CAWSVGGSQETQYF	TGTGCCTGGAGTGTAGGGGGCAGCCAAGAGACCCAGTACTTC
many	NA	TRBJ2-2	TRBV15	CATSLGYTGELFF	TGTGCCACCAGCCTCGGGTACACCGGGGAGCTGTTTTTT
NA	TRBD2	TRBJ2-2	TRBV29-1	CSAGRAGSTGELFF	TGCAGCGCTGGGCGAGCGGGGAGCACCGGGGAGCTGTTTTTT
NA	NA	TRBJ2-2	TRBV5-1	CASSLEGSGNTGELFF	TGCGCCAGCAGCTTGGAGGGCAGCGGAAACACCGGGGAGCTGTTTTTT
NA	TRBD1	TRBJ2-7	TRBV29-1	CSVPGAGGGEQYF	TGCAGCGTCCCTGGGGCAGGGGGCGGAGAGCAGTACTTC
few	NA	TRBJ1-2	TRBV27	CASSPQVNYGYTF	TGTGCCAGCAGCCCACAGGTTAACTATGGCTACACCTTC
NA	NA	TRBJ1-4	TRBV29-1	CSAEGRPFEKLFF	TGCAGCGCCGAAGGGAGGCCTTTTGAAAAACTGTTTTTT
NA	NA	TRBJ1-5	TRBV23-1	CASSAWGFRQPQHF	TGCGCCAGCAGTGCCTGGGGTTTTCGGCAGCCCCAGCATTTT
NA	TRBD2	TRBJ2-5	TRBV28	CASSLVGGYQETQYF	TGTGCCAGCAGTTTAGTGGGGGGGTACCAAGAGACCCAGTACTTC
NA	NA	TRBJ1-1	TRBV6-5	CASSKGGTGNTEAFF	TGTGCCAGCTCGAAGGGGGGGACGGGGAACACTGAAGCTTTCTTT
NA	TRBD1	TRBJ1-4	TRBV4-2	CASSQYRDSPNEKLFF	TGTGCCAGCAGCCAATACCGGGACAGCCCTAATGAAAAACTGTTTTTT
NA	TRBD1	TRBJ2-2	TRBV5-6	CASTRDSNTGELFF	TGTGCCAGCACCCGGGACAGCAACACCGGGGAGCTGTTTTTT
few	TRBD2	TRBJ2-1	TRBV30	CAWGPRLAGNEQFF	TGTGCCTGGGGCCCCCGCCTAGCGGGGAATGAGCAGTTCTTC
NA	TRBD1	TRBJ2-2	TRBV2	CASRKRDRAGELFF	TGTGCCAGCAGGAAACGGGACAGGGCCGGGGAGCTGTTTTTT
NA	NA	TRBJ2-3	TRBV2	CASREYTDTQYF	TGTGCCAGCAGGGAATACACAGATACGCAGTATTTT
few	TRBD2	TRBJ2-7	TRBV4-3	CASSQDVPRGTF	TGCGCCAGCAGCCAAGACGTCCCGCGGGGGACCTTC
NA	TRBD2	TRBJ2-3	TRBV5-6	CASSYGRQRGSTDTQYF	TGTGCCAGCAGCTACGGACGACAGCGGGGGAGCACAGATACGCAGTATTTT
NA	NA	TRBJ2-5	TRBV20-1	CSALGETQYF	TGCAGTGCCCTGGGGGAGACCCAGTACTTC
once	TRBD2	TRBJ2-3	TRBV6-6	CASSLRGGAPDTQYF	TGTGCCAGCAGTCTCCGCGGGGGGGCGCCAGATACGCAGTATTTT
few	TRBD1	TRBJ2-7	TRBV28	CASSLVGQGWYEQYF	TGTGCCAGCAGTTTAGTCGGACAGGGTTGGTACGAGCAGTACTTC
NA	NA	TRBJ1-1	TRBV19	CASIIPGTNTEAFF	TGTGCCAGTATTATACCAGGGACGAACACTGAAGCTTTCTTT
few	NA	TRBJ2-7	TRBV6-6	CASSLGGYEQYF	TGTGCCAGCAGTCTCGGGGGCTACGAGCAGTACTTC
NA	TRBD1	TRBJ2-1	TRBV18	CASSGQGANNEQFF	TGTGCCAGCTCTGGCCAGGGGGCGAACAATGAGCAGTTCTTC
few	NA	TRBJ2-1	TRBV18	CASSPMSNEQFF	TGTGCCAGCTCACCGATGTCCAATGAGCAGTTCTTC
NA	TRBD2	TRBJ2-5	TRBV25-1	CASSRGRAQETQYF	TGTGCCAGCAGTCGAGGGAGGGCCCAAGAGACCCAGTACTTC